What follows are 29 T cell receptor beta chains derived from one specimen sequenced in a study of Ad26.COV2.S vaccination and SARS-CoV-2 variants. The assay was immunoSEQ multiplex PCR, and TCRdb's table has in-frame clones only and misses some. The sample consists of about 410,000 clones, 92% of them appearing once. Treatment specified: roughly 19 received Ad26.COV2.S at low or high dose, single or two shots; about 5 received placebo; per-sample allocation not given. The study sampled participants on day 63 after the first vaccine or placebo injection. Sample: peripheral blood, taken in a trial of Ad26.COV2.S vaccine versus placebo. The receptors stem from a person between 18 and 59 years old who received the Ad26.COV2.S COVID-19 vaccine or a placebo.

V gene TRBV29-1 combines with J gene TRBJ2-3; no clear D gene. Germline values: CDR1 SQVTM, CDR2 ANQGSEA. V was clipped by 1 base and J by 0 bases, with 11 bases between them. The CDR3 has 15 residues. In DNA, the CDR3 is TGCAGCGTTGAAGGCGGAGCCCCTAGCACAGATACGCAGTATTTT. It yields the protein CSVEGGAPSTDTQYF.

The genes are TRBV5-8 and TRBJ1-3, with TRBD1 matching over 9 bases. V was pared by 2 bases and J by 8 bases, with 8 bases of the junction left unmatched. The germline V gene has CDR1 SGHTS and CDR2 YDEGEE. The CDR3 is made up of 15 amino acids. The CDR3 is CASSFYRGQVHTIYF. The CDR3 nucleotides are TGTGCCAGCAGCTTTTACAGGGGGCAGGTTCACACCATATATTTT.

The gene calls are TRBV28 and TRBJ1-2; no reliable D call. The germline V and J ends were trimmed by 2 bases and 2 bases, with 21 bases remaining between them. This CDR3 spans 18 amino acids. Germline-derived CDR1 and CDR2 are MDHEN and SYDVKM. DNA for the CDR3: TGTGCCAGCAGTTTAATCCCGCCCGGTGGGCAAAGGAACTATGGCTACACCTTC. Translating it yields CASSLIPPGGQRNYGYTF.

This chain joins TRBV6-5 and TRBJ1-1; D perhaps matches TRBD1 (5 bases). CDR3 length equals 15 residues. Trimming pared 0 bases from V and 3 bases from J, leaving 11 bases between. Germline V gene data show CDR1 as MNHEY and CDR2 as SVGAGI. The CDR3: CASSYSRGGYTEAFF. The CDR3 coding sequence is TGTGCCAGCAGTTACTCGCGTGGGGGGTACACTGAAGCTTTCTTT.

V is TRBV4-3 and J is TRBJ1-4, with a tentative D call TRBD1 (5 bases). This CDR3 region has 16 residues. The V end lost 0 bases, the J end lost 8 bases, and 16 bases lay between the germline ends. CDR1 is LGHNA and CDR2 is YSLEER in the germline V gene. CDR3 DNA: TGCGCCAGCAGCCAAGATGGGGGGAGAGGACGCGAAAAACTGTTTTTT. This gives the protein CASSQDGGRGREKLFF.

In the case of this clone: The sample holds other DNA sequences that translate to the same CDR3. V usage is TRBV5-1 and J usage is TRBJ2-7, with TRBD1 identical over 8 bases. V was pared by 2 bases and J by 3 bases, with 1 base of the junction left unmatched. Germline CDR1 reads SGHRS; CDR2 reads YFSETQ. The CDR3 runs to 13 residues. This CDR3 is CASSLDRGYEQYF. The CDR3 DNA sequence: TGCGCCAGCAGCTTAGACAGGGGCTACGAGCAGTACTTC.

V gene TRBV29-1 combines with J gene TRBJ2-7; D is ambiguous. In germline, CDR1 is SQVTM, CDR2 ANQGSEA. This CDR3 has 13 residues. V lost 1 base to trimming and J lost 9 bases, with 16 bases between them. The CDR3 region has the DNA TGCAGCGTTGAAGCATCCCAAGACCTTGGGCAGTACTTC. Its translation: CSVEASQDLGQYF.

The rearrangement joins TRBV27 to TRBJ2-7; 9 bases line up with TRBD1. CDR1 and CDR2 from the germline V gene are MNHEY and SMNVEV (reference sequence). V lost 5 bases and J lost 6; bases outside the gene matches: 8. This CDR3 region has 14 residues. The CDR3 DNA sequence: TGTGCCAGCAGTGCAACAGGGGGCTTCGCCGAGCAGTACTTC. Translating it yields CASSATGGFAEQYF.

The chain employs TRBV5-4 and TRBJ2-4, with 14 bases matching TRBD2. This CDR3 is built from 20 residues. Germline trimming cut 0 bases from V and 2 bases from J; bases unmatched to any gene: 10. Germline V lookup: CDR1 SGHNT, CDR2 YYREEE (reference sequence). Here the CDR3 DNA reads TGTGCCAGCAGCTTGGCCAAGACTAGCGGGGGGGCCGTATCCAAAAACATTCAGTACTTC. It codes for CASSLAKTSGGAVSKNIQYF.

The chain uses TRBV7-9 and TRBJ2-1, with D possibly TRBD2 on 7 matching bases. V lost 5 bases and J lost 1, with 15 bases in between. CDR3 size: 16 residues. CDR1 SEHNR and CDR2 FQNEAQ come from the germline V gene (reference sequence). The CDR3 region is CASSVIRGASYNEQFF. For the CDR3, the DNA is TGTGCCAGCAGCGTCATACGGGGGGCTTCCTACAATGAGCAGTTCTTC.

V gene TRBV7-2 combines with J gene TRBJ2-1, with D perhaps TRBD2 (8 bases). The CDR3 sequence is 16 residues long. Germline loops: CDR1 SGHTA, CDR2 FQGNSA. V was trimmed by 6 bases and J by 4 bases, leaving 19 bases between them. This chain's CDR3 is CASRVAGTAKYNEQFF. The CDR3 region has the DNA TGTGCCAGCAGGGTAGCGGGGACAGCCAAATACAATGAGCAGTTCTTC.

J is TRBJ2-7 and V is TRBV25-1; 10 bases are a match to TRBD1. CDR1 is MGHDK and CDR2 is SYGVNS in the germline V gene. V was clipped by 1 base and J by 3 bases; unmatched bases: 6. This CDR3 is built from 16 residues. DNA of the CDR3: TGTGCCAGCAGTGAATGTGGGACAGGGGAAATCTACGAGCAGTACTTC. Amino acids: CASSECGTGEIYEQYF.

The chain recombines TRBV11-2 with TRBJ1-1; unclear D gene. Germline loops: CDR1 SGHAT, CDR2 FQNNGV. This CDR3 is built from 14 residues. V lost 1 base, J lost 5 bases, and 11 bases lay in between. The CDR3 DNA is TGTGCCAGCAGCTTAGTAAAGGGAGTAACTGAAGCTTTCTTT. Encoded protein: CASSLVKGVTEAFF.

CDR3 sequence (DNA): TGTGCCAGCACCCGGATCCCCGAGGCCTATGGCTACACCTTC. Translating gives CASTRIPEAYGYTF. V gene TRBV2 combines with J gene TRBJ1-2; no reliable D call. Between the trimmed V and J ends, which lost 7 bases and 4 bases, there was a span of 16 bases. CDR3 length: 14 amino acids. The germline V gene has CDR1 SNHLY and CDR2 FYNNEI.

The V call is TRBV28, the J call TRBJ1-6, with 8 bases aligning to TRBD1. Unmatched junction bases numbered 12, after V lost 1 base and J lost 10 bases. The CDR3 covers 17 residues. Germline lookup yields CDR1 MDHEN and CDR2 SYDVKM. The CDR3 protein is CASSLFWDRMLRSPLHF. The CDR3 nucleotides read TGTGCCAGCAGTTTATTCTGGGACAGGATGTTGAGGTCACCCCTCCACTTT. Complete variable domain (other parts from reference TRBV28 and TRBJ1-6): DVKVTQSSRYLVKRTGEKVFLECVQDMDHENMFWYRQDPGLGLRLIYFSYDVKMKEKGDIPEGYSVSREKKERFSLILESASTNQTSMYLCASSLFWDRMLRSPLHFGNGTRLTVT.

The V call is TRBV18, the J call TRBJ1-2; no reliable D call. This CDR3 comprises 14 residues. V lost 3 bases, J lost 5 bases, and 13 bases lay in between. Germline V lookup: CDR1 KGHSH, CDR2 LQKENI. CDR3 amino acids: CASSPPERLYGYTF. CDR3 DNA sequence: TGTGCCAGCTCACCCCCAGAAAGGCTTTATGGCTACACCTTC.

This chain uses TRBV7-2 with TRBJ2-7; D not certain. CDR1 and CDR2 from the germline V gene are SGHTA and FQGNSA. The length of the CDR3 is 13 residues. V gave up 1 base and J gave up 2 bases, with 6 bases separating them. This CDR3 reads CASSLEYTYEQYF. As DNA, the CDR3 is TGTGCCAGCAGCTTAGAATACACCTACGAGCAGTACTTC.

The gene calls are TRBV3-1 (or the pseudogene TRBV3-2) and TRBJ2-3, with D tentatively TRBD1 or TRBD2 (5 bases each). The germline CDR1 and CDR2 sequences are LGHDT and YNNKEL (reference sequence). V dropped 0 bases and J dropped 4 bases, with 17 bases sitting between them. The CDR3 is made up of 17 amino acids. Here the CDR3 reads CASSQETLRGAADTQYF. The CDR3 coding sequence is TGTGCCAGCAGCCAAGAGACCCTTAGGGGAGCAGCAGATACGCAGTATTTT.

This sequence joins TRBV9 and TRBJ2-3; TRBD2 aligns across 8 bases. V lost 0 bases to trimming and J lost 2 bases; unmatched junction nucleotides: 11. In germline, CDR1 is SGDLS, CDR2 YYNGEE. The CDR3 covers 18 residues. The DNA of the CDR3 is TGTGCCAGCAGCGTAGGTCTCGCGGCGGGGGGCCTCACAGATACGCAGTATTTT. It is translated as CASSVGLAAGGLTDTQYF.

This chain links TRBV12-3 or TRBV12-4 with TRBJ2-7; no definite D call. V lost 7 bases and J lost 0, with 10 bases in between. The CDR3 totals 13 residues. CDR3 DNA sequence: TGTGCCAGCAAAAAAGACACCTCCTACGAGCAGTACTTC. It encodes CASKKDTSYEQYF.

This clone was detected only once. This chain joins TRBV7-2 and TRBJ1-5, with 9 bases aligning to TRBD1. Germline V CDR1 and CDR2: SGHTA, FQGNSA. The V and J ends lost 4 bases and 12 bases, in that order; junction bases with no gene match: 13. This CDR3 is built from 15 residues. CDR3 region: CASSSQGTGTKLQHF. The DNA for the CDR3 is TGTGCCAGCAGCTCACAGGGGACAGGGACCAAACTCCAGCATTTT.

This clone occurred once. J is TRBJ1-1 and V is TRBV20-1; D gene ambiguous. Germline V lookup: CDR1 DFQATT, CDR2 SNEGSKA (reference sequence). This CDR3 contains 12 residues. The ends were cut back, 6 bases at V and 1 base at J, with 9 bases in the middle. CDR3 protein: CSASEGNTEAFF. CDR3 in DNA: TGCAGTGCCAGTGAGGGGAACACTGAAGCTTTCTTT.

CDR3 bases: TGTGCCAGCAGCTTATGGACAGGCGGCTGGGAGCAGTACTTC. Translating gives CASSLWTGGWEQYF. V is TRBV7-9 and J is TRBJ2-7; 7 bases are shared with TRBD1. V lost 2 bases, J lost 7 bases, and 8 bases stayed unmatched. The CDR3 spans 14 residues. Germline-derived CDR1 and CDR2 are SEHNR and FQNEAQ (reference sequence).

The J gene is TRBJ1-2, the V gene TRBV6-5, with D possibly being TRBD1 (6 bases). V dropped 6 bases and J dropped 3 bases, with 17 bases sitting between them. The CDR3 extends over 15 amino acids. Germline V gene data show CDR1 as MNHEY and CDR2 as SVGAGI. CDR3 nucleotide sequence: TGTGCCAGCAGCGAGGGCCCCGGGACACACTATGGCTACACCTTC. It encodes CASSEGPGTHYGYTF.

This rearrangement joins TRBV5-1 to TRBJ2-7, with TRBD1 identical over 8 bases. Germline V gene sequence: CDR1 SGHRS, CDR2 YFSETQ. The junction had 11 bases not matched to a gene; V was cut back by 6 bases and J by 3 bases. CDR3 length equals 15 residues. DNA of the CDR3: TGCGCCAGCAACAAACAGGGGGAAGATAACTACGAGCAGTACTTC. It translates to CASNKQGEDNYEQYF. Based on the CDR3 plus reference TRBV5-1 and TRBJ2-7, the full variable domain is KAGVTQTPRYLIKTRGQQVTLSCSPISGHRSVSWYQQTPGQGLQFLFEYFSETQRNKGNFPGRFSGRQFSNSRSEMNVSTLELGDSALYLCASNKQGEDNYEQYFGPGTRLTVT.

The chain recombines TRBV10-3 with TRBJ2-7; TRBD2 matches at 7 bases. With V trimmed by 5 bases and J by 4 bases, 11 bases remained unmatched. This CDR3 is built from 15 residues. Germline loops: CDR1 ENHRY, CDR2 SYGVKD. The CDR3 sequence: CAISRGEGVGYEQYF. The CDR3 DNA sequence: TGTGCCATCAGTCGCGGGGAGGGCGTGGGATACGAGCAGTACTTC.

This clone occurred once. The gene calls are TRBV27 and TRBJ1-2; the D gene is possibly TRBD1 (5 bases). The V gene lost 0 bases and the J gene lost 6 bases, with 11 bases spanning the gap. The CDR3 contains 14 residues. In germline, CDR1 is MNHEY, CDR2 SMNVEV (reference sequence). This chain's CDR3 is CASSLSGELDGYTF. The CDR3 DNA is TGTGCCAGCAGTTTATCGGGGGAATTGGATGGCTACACCTTC.

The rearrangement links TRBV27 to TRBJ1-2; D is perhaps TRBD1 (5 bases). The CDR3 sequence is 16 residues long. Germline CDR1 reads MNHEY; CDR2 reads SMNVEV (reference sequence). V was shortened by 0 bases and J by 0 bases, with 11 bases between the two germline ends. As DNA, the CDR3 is TGTGCCAGCAGTTTATCCGGACACCTTGCTAACTATGGCTACACCTTC. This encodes CASSLSGHLANYGYTF.

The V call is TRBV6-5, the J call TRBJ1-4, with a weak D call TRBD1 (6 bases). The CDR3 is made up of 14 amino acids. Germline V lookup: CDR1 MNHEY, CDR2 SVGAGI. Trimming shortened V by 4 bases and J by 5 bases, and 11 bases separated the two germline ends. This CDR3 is CASSLGHRNEKLFF. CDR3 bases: TGTGCCAGCAGTTTGGGACATCGGAATGAAAAACTGTTTTTT.